This TCR beta chain was found in a study of blood T cell repertoires in COVID-19. Study-wide context: Acute and convalescent COVID-19 samples came from the United States, Italy and Spain. T cells, B-cell-depleted T cells, or PBMCs supplied cDNA or gDNA.

Original handling: Using reference gene primer amplification, nucleated cell counts were estimated. TCRdb keeps only in-frame clones here, not all; method: immunoSEQ multiplex PCR. V and J calls and clone size come straight from that table; D and trimming were deduced from the DNA. The profile shows fewer than 250,000 clones, roughly 85% of them singletons. Specimen: peripheral blood. This receptor was obtained from a woman between 40 and 55 years old with active or convalescent COVID-19.

CDR3 sequence reads: CASSPPKPTGGRDYGYTF. CDR3 nucleotides: TGTGCCAGCAGCCCCCCTAAGCCGACAGGGGGAAGAGACTATGGCTACACCTTC. The rearrangement uses TRBV3-1 (or the pseudogene TRBV3-2) and TRBJ1-2; 9 bases fit TRBD1. This CDR3 has 18 amino acids. Trimming took 4 bases from V and 3 from J; bases not matched to a gene: 15. CDR1 LGHDT and CDR2 YNNKEL come from the germline V gene (reference sequence).